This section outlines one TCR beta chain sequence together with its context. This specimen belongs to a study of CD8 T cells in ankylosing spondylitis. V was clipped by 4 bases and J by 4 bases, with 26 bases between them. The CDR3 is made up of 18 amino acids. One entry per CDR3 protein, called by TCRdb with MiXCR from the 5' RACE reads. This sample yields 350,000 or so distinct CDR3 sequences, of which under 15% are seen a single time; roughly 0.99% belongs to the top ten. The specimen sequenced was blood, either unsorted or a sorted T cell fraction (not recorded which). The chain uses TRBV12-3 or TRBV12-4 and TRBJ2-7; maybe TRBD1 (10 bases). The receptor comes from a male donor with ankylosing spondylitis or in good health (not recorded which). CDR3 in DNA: TGTGCCAGCAGTTCCCGGGACAGGGGTACTAGCGGGTATTACGAGCAGTACTTC. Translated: CASSSRDRGTSGYYEQYF.